This T cell receptor beta chain comes out of a study of T cell changes during pregnancy in multiple sclerosis. Libraries were prepared by immunoSEQ multiplex PCR; TCRdb keeps only in-frame clonotypes and omits some of them. The sample holds 35,000 to 50,000 clones, roughly 90% seen once. Source: CD4+ T cells from peripheral blood mononuclear cells, taken in the first trimester of pregnancy. The TCR sequence derives from a female donor with multiple sclerosis, enrolled in a pregnancy study.

In DNA, the CDR3 is TGCGCCAGCAGTCCCTCCCCCCTACTTGGGAACACTGAAGCTTTCTTT. It is translated as CASSPSPLLGNTEAFF. The chain uses TRBV5-1 and TRBJ1-1; unclear D gene. CDR3 length: 16 residues. V was cut by 5 bases and J by 1 base, with 18 bases left in between. Germline V gene data show CDR1 as SGHRS and CDR2 as YFSETQ.